These 13 T cell receptor beta chains were all obtained from the same sample, sequenced in a study of T-cell memory formation after mild COVID-19. TCRdb re-called the 5' RACE reads through MiXCR, storing one row per CDR3 protein. This repertoire shows hundreds of thousands of distinct CDR3 sequences, 8% to 9% found once; its top ten account for 20% to 25%. Sequences were obtained from PBMCs or a T cell subset sorted from them (not recorded which). The receptors were gathered from a man aged 18 to 29 who had mild COVID-19 (a few samples of this study predate the infection). Cell type and time point are not known.

V gene TRBV18 combines with J gene TRBJ1-5, with TRBD1 identical over 8 bases. The CDR3 totals 13 residues. Per germline, CDR1 KGHSH and CDR2 LQKENI. Trimming took 8 bases from V and 5 from J; bases not matched to a gene: 5. The CDR3 reads CASTQGADQPQHF. The CDR3 region has the DNA TGTGCCAGCACCCAGGGGGCAGATCAGCCCCAGCATTTT.

This clonotype was detected a few times. The chain uses TRBV20-1 and TRBJ2-3; D possibly corresponds to TRBD1 (6 bases). CDR1 is DFQATT and CDR2 is SNEGSKA in the germline V gene (reference sequence). The CDR3 sequence is 12 residues long. Trimming pared 6 bases from V and 6 bases from J, leaving 13 bases between. In DNA, the CDR3 is TGCAGTGCGAGGGGGTCTGGGGATACGCAGTATTTT. Translation: CSARGSGDTQYF.

There are a few counts of this clonotype. J is TRBJ2-7 and V is TRBV20-1, with D perhaps assigned TRBD1 or TRBD2 (5 bases each). Trimming took 6 bases from V and 3 from J, leaving 21 bases between them. The CDR3 is 15 residues long. Per the germline V gene, CDR1 is DFQATT and CDR2 is SNEGSKA (reference sequence). CDR3 sequence (DNA): TGCAGTGCCAAGCCCTCCGGGACGATCCGCTACGAGCAGTACTTC. Translating it yields CSAKPSGTIRYEQYF.

At least ten counts were recorded for this clonotype. The chain carries TRBV7-6 and TRBJ2-7, with 7 bases that match TRBD2. Germline trimming cut 3 bases from V and 1 base from J; bases unmatched to any gene: 6. The germline V gene encodes CDR1 SGHVS and CDR2 FNYEAQ. The CDR3 spans 15 residues. DNA for the CDR3: TGTGCCAGCAGCTTGGGCGGGGGATCTTCCTACGAGCAGTACTTC. As protein: CASSLGGGSSYEQYF.

This clonotype was seen more than once but under ten times. This chain joins TRBV7-2 and TRBJ2-2, with D uncertain. The CDR3 loop spans 15 amino acids. V lost 1 base and J lost 7, with 13 bases in between. CDR1 is SGHTA, CDR2 FQGNSA, per germline. CDR3 region: CASSLVAGLIGELFF. The CDR3 DNA sequence: TGTGCCAGCAGCTTAGTAGCAGGTCTCATCGGGGAGCTGTTTTTT.

Ten or more counts support this clonotype. V and J are TRBV7-2 and TRBJ2-7; D not certain. This CDR3 spans 15 amino acids. Looked up from germline, CDR1 is SGHTA and CDR2 is FQGNSA. V lost 6 bases and J 0 bases, leaving 15 bases between the germline ends. The CDR3 protein is CASRLSRSSSYEQYF. The CDR3 DNA reads TGTGCCAGCAGGCTCTCTCGATCGAGCTCCTACGAGCAGTACTTC. Combining the CDR3 with reference TRBV7-2 and TRBJ2-7 gives the whole variable domain GAGVSQSPSNKVTEKGKDVELRCDPISGHTALYWYRQSLGQGLEFLIYFQGNSAPDKSGLPSDRFSAERTGGSVSTLTIQRTQQEDSAVYLCASRLSRSSSYEQYFGPGTRLTVT.

This clonotype was counted only a few times. The chain combines TRBV5-6 with TRBJ2-7; TRBD2 aligns across 10 bases. Germline CDR1 SGHDT, CDR2 YYEEEE. J gave up 7 bases and V 0 bases, and 7 bases lay outside the gene matches. This CDR3 has 15 residues. The CDR3 region has the DNA TGTGCCAGCAGCTTGGAACTAGCGGGGCCCTTGGAGCAGTACTTC. Protein: CASSLELAGPLEQYF.

The genes are TRBV10-3 and TRBJ1-3; the D gene is possibly TRBD1 (5 bases). In germline, CDR1 is ENHRY, CDR2 SYGVKD. CDR3 length equals 19 residues. The V end lost 8 bases, the J end lost 3 bases, and 29 bases lay between the germline ends. CDR3 amino acids: CAIGTQDGPGYGGGNTIYF. The DNA for the CDR3 is TGTGCCATCGGGACCCAAGACGGGCCGGGCTACGGGGGTGGAAACACCATATATTTT.

This chain links TRBV5-1 with TRBJ1-2, with D hard to call. The CDR3 contains 12 residues. Germline values: CDR1 SGHRS, CDR2 YFSETQ. V lost 0 bases, J lost 4 bases, and 4 bases lay in between. The CDR3 DNA reads as TGCGCCAGCAGCTTGGACGCCTATGGCTACACCTTC. Translation gives CASSLDAYGYTF.

This clonotype was seen many times. The chain recombines TRBV7-2 with TRBJ2-2; no clear D. Deletions cut 5 bases from V and 0 bases from J, with 4 bases between. The CDR3 sequence is 13 residues long. Germline V lookup: CDR1 SGHTA, CDR2 FQGNSA. CDR3 sequence: CASSRPNTGELFF. The DNA of the CDR3 is TGTGCCAGCAGCAGACCGAACACCGGGGAGCTGTTTTTT.

This clonotype was seen a handful of times. The rearrangement links TRBV19 to TRBJ2-7; D gene ambiguous. CDR3 length: 11 residues. CDR1 and CDR2 (germline): LNHDA, SQIVND (reference sequence). The ends were cut back, 2 bases at V and 3 bases at J, with 2 bases in the middle. In DNA form, the CDR3 reads TGTGCCAGTAGTATAATCTACGAGCAGTACGTC. This gives the protein CASSIIYEQYV.

CDR3 nucleotides: TGTGCCAGCAGCCCTGGGATTTTCTCAGATACGCAGTATTTT. Amino acid sequence: CASSPGIFSDTQYF. The chain recombines TRBV12-3 or TRBV12-4 with TRBJ2-3; D call uncertain. The CDR3 spans 14 residues. The ends were cut back, 6 bases at V and 4 bases at J, with 14 bases in the middle.

This clonotype came up a few times. The chain uses TRBV7-3 and TRBJ2-3; either TRBD1 or TRBD2 may fit D (5 bases each). CDR3 length: 16 residues. V gave up 5 bases and J gave up 2 bases, with 17 bases separating them. CDR1 SGHTA and CDR2 FQGTGA come from the germline V gene. The CDR3 protein is CASSPLGPMNTDTQYF. The CDR3 DNA reads as TGTGCCAGCAGCCCACTGGGACCGATGAACACAGATACGCAGTATTTT.